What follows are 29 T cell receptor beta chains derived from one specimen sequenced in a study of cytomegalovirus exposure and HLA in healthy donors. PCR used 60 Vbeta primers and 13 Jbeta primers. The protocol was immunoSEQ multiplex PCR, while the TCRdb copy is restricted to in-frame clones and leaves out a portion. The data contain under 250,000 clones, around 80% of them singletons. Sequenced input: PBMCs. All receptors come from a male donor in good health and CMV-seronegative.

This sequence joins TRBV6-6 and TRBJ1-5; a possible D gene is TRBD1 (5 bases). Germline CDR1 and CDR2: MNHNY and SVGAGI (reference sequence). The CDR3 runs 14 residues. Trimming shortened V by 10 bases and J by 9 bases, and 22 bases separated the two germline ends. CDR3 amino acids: CANGGEGTKGPQHF. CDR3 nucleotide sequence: TGTGCCAACGGCGGGGAGGGGACTAAGGGGCCCCAGCATTTT.

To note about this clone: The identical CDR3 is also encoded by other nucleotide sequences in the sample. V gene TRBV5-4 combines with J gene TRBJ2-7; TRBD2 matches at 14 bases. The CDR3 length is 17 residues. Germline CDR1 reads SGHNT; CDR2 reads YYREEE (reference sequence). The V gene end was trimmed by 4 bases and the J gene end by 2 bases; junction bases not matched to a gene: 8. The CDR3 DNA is TGTGCCAGCAGCGACGGACTAGCGGGAGGATCACCCTACGAGCAGTACTTC. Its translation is CASSDGLAGGSPYEQYF.

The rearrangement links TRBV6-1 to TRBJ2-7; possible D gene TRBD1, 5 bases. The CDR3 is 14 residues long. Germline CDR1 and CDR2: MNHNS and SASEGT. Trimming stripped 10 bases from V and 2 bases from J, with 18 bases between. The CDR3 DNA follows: TGTGCCACCGAAGCAGGGAAGTTGACCTACGAGCAGTACTTC. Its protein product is CATEAGKLTYEQYF.

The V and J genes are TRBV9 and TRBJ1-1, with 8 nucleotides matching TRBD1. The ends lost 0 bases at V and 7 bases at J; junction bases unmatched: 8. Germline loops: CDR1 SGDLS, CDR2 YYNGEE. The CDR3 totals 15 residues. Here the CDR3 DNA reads TGTGCCAGCAGCGTAGGGACAGGGCCGAATAGTGAAGCTTTCTTT. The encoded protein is CASSVGTGPNSEAFF.

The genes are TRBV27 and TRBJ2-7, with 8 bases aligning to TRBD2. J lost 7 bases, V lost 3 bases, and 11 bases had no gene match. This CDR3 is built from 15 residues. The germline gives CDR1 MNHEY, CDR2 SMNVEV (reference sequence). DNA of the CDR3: TGTGCCAGCAGTTTCGGTGCGGGGGGTGAAAGGGAGCAGTACTTC. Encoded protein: CASSFGAGGEREQYF.

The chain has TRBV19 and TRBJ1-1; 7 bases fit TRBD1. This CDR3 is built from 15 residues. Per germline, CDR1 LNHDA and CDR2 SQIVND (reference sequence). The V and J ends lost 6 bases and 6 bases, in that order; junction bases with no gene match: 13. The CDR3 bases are TGTGCCAGTAGCCCCTTGAGGCAGGGGGAATCTGAAGCTTTCTTT. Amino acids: CASSPLRQGESEAFF.

The CDR3, as DNA: TGTGCCAGCAGTCCGGTGGCAGGGCACAATCAGCCCCAGCATTTT. Translation gives CASSPVAGHNQPQHF. The J gene is TRBJ1-5, the V gene TRBV27; tentatively, D is TRBD1 (5 bases). CDR1 and CDR2 from the germline V gene are MNHEY and SMNVEV (reference sequence). Trimming pared 5 bases from V and 3 bases from J, leaving 14 bases between. CDR3 length equals 15 residues.

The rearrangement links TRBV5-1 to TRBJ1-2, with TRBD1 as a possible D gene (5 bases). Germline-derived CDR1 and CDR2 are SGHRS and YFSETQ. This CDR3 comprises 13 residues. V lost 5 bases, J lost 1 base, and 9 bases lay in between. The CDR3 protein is CASSTDSNYGYTF. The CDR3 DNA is TGCGCCAGCAGTACTGACAGTAACTATGGCTACACCTTC.

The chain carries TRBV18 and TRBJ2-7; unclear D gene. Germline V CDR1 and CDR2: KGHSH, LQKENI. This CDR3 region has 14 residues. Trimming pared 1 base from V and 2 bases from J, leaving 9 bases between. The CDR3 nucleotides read TGTGCCAGCTCACCACAACAGACAACCTACGAGCAGTACTTC. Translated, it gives CASSPQQTTYEQYF.

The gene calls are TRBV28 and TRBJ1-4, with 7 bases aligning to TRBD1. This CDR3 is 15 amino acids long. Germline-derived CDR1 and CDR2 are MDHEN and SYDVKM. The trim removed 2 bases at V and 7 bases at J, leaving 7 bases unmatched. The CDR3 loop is CASSLSQGGFEKLFF. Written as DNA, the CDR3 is TGTGCCAGCAGTTTAAGCCAGGGGGGATTTGAAAAACTGTTTTTT.

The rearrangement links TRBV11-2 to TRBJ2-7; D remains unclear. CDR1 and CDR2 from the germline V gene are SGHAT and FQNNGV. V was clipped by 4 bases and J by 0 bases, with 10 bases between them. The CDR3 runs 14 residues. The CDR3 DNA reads TGTGCCAGCAGCTCCTACCATGGCTCCTACGAGCAGTACTTC. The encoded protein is CASSSYHGSYEQYF.

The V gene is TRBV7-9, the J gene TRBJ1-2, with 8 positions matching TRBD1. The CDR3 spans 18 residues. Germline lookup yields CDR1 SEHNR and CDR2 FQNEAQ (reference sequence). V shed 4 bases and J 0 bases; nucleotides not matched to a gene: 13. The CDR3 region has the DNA TGTGCCAGCAGCTCCAAAATAGGACAGGGCCCTGCTAACTATGGCTACACCTTC. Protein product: CASSSKIGQGPANYGYTF.

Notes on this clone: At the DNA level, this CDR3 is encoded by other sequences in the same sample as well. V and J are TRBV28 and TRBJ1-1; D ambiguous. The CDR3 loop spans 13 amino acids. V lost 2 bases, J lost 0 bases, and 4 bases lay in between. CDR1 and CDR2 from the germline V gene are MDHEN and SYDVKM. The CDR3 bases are TGTGCCAGCAGTTTACCAGTGAACACTGAAGCTTTCTTT. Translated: CASSLPVNTEAFF.

CDR3 residues: CATSNLAGLAAFF. CDR3 bases: TGTGCCACCAGCAACCTAGCGGGGCTCGCGGCGTTCTTC. The chain uses TRBV15 and TRBJ2-1, with 9 bases lining up with TRBD2. The CDR3 runs to 13 residues. Trimming cost V 4 bases and J 15 bases; bases outside gene matches: 10. Germline CDR1 reads LNHNV; CDR2 reads YYDKDF (reference sequence).

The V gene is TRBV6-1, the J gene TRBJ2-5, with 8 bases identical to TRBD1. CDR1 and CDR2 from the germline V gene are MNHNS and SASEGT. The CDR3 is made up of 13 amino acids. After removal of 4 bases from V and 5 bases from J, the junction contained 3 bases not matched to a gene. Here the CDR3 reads CASSGTGLETQYF. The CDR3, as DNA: TGTGCCAGCAGTGGGACAGGGCTGGAGACCCAGTACTTC.

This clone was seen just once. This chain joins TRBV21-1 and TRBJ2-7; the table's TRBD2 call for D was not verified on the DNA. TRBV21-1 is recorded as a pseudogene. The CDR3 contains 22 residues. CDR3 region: CASSKVPTRPGLDFFGLCEQYF. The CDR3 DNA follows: TGTGCCAGCAGCAAAGTTCCGACCCGACCGGGACTAGATTTTTTTGGCCTTTGCGAGCAGTACTTC.

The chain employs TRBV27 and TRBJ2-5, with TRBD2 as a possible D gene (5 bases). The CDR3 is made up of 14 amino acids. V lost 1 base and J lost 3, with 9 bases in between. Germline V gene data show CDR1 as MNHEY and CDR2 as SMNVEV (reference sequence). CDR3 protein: CASSLWVGEETQYF. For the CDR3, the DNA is TGTGCCAGCAGTTTATGGGTCGGGGAAGAGACCCAGTACTTC.

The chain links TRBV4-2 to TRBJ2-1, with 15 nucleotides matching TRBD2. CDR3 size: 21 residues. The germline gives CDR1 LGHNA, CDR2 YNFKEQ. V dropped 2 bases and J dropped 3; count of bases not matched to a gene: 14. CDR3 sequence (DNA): TGTGCCAGCAGCCAACGAGCTATGGGACTAGCGGGAGGTTCGGGCTACAATGAGCAGTTCTTC. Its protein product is CASSQRAMGLAGGSGYNEQFF.

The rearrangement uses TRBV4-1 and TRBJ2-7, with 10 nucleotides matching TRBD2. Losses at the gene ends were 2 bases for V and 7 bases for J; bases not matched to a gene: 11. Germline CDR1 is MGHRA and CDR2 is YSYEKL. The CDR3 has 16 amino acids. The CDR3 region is CASSQPGTSERSEQYF. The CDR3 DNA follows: TGCGCCAGCAGCCAACCCGGGACTAGCGAGCGGTCGGAGCAGTACTTC.

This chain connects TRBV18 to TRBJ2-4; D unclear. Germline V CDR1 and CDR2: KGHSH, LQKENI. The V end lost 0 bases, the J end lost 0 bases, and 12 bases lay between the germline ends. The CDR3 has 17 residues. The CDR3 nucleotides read TGTGCCAGCTCACCACCTAGGATTGGCGGAGCCAAAAACATTCAGTACTTC. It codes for CASSPPRIGGAKNIQYF. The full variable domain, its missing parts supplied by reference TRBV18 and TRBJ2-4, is NAGVMQNPRHLVRRRGQEARLRCSPMKGHSHVYWYRQLPEEGLKFMVYLQKENIIDESGMPKERFSAEFPKEGPSILRIQQVVRGDSAAYFCASSPPRIGGAKNIQYFGAGTRLSVL.

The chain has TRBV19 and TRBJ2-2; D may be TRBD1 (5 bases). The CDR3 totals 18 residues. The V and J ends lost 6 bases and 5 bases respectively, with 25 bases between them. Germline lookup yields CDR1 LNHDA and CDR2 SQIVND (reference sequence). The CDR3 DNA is TGTGCCAGTAGATACCCCCATGGTCGGCAGGGTAAAACCGGGGAGCTGTTTTTT. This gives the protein CASRYPHGRQGKTGELFF.

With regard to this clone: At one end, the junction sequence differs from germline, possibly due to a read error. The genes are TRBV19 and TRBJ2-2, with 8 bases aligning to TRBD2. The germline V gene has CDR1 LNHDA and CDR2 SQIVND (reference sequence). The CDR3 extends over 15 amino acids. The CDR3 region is CVSSLGLANTGELFF. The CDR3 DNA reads TGTGTCAGTAGCCTGGGACTAGCGAACACCGGGGAGCTGTTTTTT.

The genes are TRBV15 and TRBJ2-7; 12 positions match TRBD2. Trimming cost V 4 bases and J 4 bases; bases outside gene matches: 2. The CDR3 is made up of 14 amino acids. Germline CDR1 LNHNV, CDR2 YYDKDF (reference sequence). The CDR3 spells CATSIGTSGYEQYF. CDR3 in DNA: TGTGCCACCAGCATAGGGACTAGCGGGTACGAGCAGTACTTC.

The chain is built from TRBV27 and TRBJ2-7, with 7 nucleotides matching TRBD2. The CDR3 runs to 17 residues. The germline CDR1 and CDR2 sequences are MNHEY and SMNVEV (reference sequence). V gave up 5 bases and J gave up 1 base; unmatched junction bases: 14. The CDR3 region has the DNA TGTGCCAGCAGTCCATATGGATCGACTAGCCAGTCCTACGAGCAGTACTTC. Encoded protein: CASSPYGSTSQSYEQYF.

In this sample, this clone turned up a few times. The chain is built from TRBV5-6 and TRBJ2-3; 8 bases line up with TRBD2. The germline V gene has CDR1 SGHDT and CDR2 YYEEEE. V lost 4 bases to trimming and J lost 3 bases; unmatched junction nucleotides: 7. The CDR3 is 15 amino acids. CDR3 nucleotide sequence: TGTGCCAGCAGCCAAGCGGGAGAGGGAACAGATACGCAGTATTTT. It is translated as CASSQAGEGTDTQYF.

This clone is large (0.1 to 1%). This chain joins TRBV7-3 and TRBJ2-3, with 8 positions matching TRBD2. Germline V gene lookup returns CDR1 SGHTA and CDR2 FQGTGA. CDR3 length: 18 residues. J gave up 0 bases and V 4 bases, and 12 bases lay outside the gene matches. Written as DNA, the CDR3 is TGTGCCAGCAGCTCTCCCGGGGGTAGCGGGAAGAGCACAGATACGCAGTATTTT. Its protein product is CASSSPGGSGKSTDTQYF.

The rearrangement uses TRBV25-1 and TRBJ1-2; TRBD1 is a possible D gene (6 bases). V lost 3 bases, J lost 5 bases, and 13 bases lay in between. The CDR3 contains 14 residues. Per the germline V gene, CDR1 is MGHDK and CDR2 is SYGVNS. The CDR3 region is CASSDQDRRYGYTF. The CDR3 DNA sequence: TGTGCCAGCAGTGACCAGGACAGAAGATATGGCTACACCTTC.

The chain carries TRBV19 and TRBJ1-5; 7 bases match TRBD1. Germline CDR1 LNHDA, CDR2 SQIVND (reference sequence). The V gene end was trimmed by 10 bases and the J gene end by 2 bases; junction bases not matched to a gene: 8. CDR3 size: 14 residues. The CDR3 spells CATYGRGGNQPQHF. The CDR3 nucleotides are TGTGCCACCTATGGCAGGGGGGGCAATCAGCCCCAGCATTTT.

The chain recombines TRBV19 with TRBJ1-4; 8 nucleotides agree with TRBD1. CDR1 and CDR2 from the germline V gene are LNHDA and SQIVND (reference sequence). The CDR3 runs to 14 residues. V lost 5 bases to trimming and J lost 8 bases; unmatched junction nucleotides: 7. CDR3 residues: CASSWTGIGEKLFF. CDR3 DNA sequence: TGTGCCAGTAGTTGGACAGGGATTGGCGAAAAACTGTTTTTT. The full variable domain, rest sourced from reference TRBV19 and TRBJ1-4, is DGGITQSPKYLFRKEGQNVTLSCEQNLNHDAMYWYRQDPGQGLRLIYYSQIVNDFQKGDIAEGYSVSREKKESFPLTVTSAQKNPTAFYLCASSWTGIGEKLFFGSGTQLSVL.